This T cell receptor (beta chain) appears in the sequencing data of a study of technical replicates of blood from several donors. This clone was picked up one time. The table came from immunoSEQ multiplex PCR; TCRdb's copy has only in-frame clones and leaves some out. Of around 85,000 clones listed, around 94% are singletons. The sample comprised T cells isolated from PBMCs. The TCR was taken from a human donor in good health.

CDR3 coding DNA: TGTGCCAGTAGTATCGGCGGGAGGGCCTACGAGCAGTACTTC. This codes for CASSIGGRAYEQYF. The chain employs TRBV19 and TRBJ2-7, with 9 positions matching TRBD2. The trim removed 3 bases at V and 2 bases at J, leaving 2 bases unmatched. The CDR3 extends over 14 amino acids. Per germline, CDR1 LNHDA and CDR2 SQIVND (reference sequence).